A selection of T cell receptor beta chains follows, all from one sample in a study of T cells in tumors after PD-1 blockade. The method was immunoSEQ multiplex PCR; TCRdb's version includes in-frame clones alone and lacks a portion of them. The repertoire has more than 40,000 clones, more than 65% of them found once; the top ten carry around 8.7%. The material sequenced was PBMCs, taken before anti-PD-1 therapy. The receptors were gathered from a human donor with advanced basal cell or squamous cell carcinoma (not recorded which). CDR3s include the opening cysteine and the closing phenylalanine or tryptophan. The D gene is left open where the match is weak. Size values are once, few and many counts, or a class for expanded clones, and some rows have none.

>TRBJ1-2|TRBV6-6|NA|14|NA
CASSYSKGYYGYTF
TGTGCCAGCAGTTACTCGAAGGGATACTATGGCTACACCTTC
>TRBJ2-2|TRBV5-1|NA|17|NA
CASSLARSGLNTGELFF
TGCGCCAGCAGCTTGGCCAGGTCAGGCCTGAACACCGGGGAGCTGTTTTTT
>TRBJ1-3|TRBV28|medium-sized|16|NA
CASSIPDTSSGNTIYF
TGTGCCAGCAGTATCCCGGACACCAGCTCTGGAAACACCATATATTTT
>TRBJ1-4|TRBV28|NA|16|TRBD1
CASSSTGVTTNEKLFF
TGTGCCAGCAGCAGTACAGGGGTTACAACTAATGAAAAACTGTTTTTT
>TRBJ2-7|TRBV5-1|NA|15|TRBD2
CASSYGISGIYEQYF
TGCGCCAGCAGCTACGGGATTAGCGGGATCTACGAGCAGTACTTC
>TRBJ1-5|TRBV15|NA|15|NA
CATSHMGRPNQPQHF
TGTGCCACCAGCCACATGGGCAGGCCCAATCAGCCCCAGCATTTT
>TRBJ2-1|TRBV6-5|many|12|NA
CASSPSYNEQFF
TGTGCCAGCAGTCCTTCATACAATGAGCAGTTCTTC
>TRBJ2-2|TRBV6-6|NA|15|NA
CASSYLGADTGELFF
TGTGCCAGCAGTTATTTAGGGGCGGACACCGGGGAGCTGTTTTTT
>TRBJ1-2|TRBV7-2|NA|16|TRBD1
CASSETGAAVFYGYTF
TGTGCCAGCAGCGAAACAGGGGCCGCAGTTTTCTATGGCTACACCTTC
>TRBJ2-1|TRBV27|few|15|TRBD2
CASSWTSGNGNEQFF
TGTGCCAGCAGTTGGACTAGCGGGAATGGCAATGAGCAGTTCTTC
>TRBJ2-3|TRBV27|NA|19|TRBD2
CASSWGSKRGSSSTDTQYF
TGTGCCAGCAGTTGGGGGTCGAAGCGGGGGAGTTCTAGCACAGATACGCAGTATTTT
>TRBJ1-2|TRBV2|few|13|TRBD1
CASRATGGGGYTF
TGTGCCAGCAGAGCGACAGGGGGTGGTGGCTACACCTTC
>TRBJ2-5|TRBV6-5|NA|12|NA
CASSYSKGTQYF
TGTGCCAGCAGTTACTCGAAGGGGACCCAGTACTTC
>TRBJ2-2|TRBV3-1/TRBV3-2|NA|15|NA
CASSQDIGNAGELFF
TGTGCCAGCAGCCAAGATATAGGGAATGCCGGGGAGCTGTTTTTT
>TRBJ1-1|TRBV13|few|13|NA
CASSPERYTEAFF
TGTGCCAGCAGCCCCGAGAGGTACACTGAAGCTTTCTTT
>TRBJ1-6|TRBV5-6|few|16|TRBD1
CASSQGTGDRNSPLHF
TGTGCCAGCAGCCAAGGCACAGGGGATAGGAATTCACCCCTCCACTTT
>TRBJ1-6|TRBV7-3|NA|15|TRBD1
CASSTNGDRNSPLHF
TGTGCCAGCAGCACGAATGGGGACAGAAATTCACCCCTCCACTTT
>TRBJ2-7|TRBV7-9|NA|14|NA
CASSLSGNFYEQYF
TGTGCCAGCAGCTTGAGTGGGAACTTCTACGAGCAGTACTTC
>TRBJ2-7|TRBV5-1|NA|13|TRBD1
CASSFGTAYEQYF
TGCGCCAGCAGCTTTGGGACAGCCTACGAGCAGTACTTC
>TRBJ1-1|TRBV10-3|once|14|NA
CAVGVGHSGTEAFF
TGTGCCGTTGGGGTAGGGCACTCGGGCACTGAAGCTTTCTTT
>TRBJ2-5|TRBV5-6|NA|15|TRBD2
CASSLTSGAYETQYF
TGTGCCAGCAGCTTGACTAGCGGGGCCTATGAGACCCAGTACTTC
>TRBJ1-1|TRBV19|NA|11|NA
CASSYAGEAFF
TGTGCCAGTAGTTACGCAGGGGAAGCTTTCTTT
>TRBJ1-2|TRBV13|NA|15|TRBD1
CASSLVVGTGYGYTF
TGTGCCAGCAGCTTAGTAGTCGGGACAGGCTATGGCTACACCTTC
>TRBJ2-1|TRBV2|NA|15|TRBD2
CASSDKAGGGHEQFF
TGTGCCAGCAGTGATAAGGCGGGGGGGGGTCATGAGCAGTTCTTC
>TRBJ2-1|TRBV4-1|NA|16|TRBD2
CASSQESAGGYNEQFF
TGCGCCAGCAGCCAAGAATCAGCGGGGGGGTACAATGAGCAGTTCTTC
>TRBJ2-1|TRBV2|NA|15|TRBD1
CASSSDRVLGNEQFF
TGTGCCAGCAGTTCAGACAGGGTCTTGGGCAATGAGCAGTTCTTC
>TRBJ2-5|TRBV5-1|NA|11|NA
CASSIQETQYF
TGCGCCAGCAGCATTCAAGAGACCCAGTACTTC
>TRBJ1-1|TRBV5-6|NA|13|NA
CASSLIQNTEAFF
TGTGCCAGCAGCTTAATACAGAACACTGAAGCTTTCTTT
>TRBJ1-3|TRBV2|NA|12|NA
CASSELGNTIYF
TGTGCCAGCAGTGAACTGGGGAACACCATATATTTT
>TRBJ2-1|TRBV19|NA|19|NA
CASSMGQWRGLVTYNEQFF
TGTGCCAGTAGTATGGGACAGTGGCGAGGACTAGTGACCTACAATGAGCAGTTCTTC
>TRBJ1-6|TRBV9|NA|13|NA
CASSATVSSPLHF
TGTGCCAGCAGCGCGACAGTGTCCTCACCCCTCCACTTT
>TRBJ2-3|TRBV19|NA|15|NA
CASSSSLQGPDTQYF
TGTGCCAGTAGTTCCTCTTTACAGGGCCCAGATACGCAGTATTTT
>TRBJ2-1|TRBV14|NA|13|NA
CASSLSLRNEQFF
TGTGCCAGCAGCCTTAGTTTAAGGAATGAGCAGTTCTTC
>TRBJ2-2|TRBV5-6|few|15|NA
CASRSSRRNTGELFF
TGTGCCAGCAGATCGTCTAGGCGGAACACCGGGGAGCTGTTTTTT
>TRBJ2-5|TRBV28|NA|14|NA
CASSFPEDQETQYF
TGTGCCAGCAGTTTCCCGGAAGACCAAGAGACCCAGTACTTC
>TRBJ2-3|TRBV7-2|NA|15|NA
CASSPQTSPTDTQYF
TGTGCCAGCAGCCCCCAGACTTCACCTACAGATACGCAGTATTTT
>TRBJ2-1|TRBV10-3|NA|15|TRBD2
CAISESSGRANEQFF
TGTGCCATCAGTGAGTCTAGCGGGAGGGCGAATGAGCAGTTCTTC
>TRBJ2-3|TRBV6-2/TRBV6-3|NA|17|TRBD2
CASSSPFRGSDTDTQYF
TGTGCCAGCAGTTCGCCTTTCCGCGGGAGTGACACAGATACGCAGTATTTT
>TRBJ2-2|TRBV12-5|NA|15|TRBD1
CASGLAGTGAGELFF
TGTGCTAGTGGTTTGGCCGGGACAGGGGCCGGGGAGCTGTTTTTT
>TRBJ1-4|TRBV6-6|NA|15|NA
CASSYGFEGNEKLFF
TGTGCCAGCAGTTACGGGTTCGAGGGGAATGAAAAACTGTTTTTT
>TRBJ2-1|TRBV29-1|once|11|NA
CSVALGDEQFF
TGCAGCGTTGCTCTGGGGGATGAGCAGTTCTTC
>TRBJ2-7|TRBV21-1|NA|14|NA
CASRDFKLGFEQYF
TGTGCCAGCAGGGATTTCAAGCTGGGGTTCGAGCAGTACTTC